These 23 T cell receptor beta chains came from one sample sequenced in a study of blood T cell repertoires in COVID-19. The method was immunoSEQ multiplex PCR; TCRdb's version includes in-frame clones alone and lacks a portion of them. Here the sample spans fewer than 200,000 clones, just under 85% being singletons. The sample comprised peripheral blood. The receptors derive from a man between 40 and 49 years old who had recovered from COVID-19.

The chain employs TRBV6-5 and TRBJ2-7; 7 bases map to TRBD2. CDR3 size: 14 residues. Unmatched junction bases numbered 5, after V lost 4 bases and J lost 2 bases. The germline V gene has CDR1 MNHEY and CDR2 SVGAGI. The CDR3 here is CASSSSGTTYEQYF. CDR3 coding DNA: TGTGCCAGCAGTTCCAGCGGGACCACCTACGAGCAGTACTTC.

There are a few counts of this clone. The chain combines TRBV9 with TRBJ2-1, with TRBD2 matching 8 bases. With V trimmed by 0 bases and J by 9 bases, 14 bases remained unmatched. This CDR3 comprises 17 residues. In germline, CDR1 is SGDLS, CDR2 YYNGEE. Here the CDR3 reads CASSVASSGGSRGEQFF. Here the CDR3 DNA reads TGTGCCAGCAGCGTAGCTTCATCGGGAGGGTCTCGAGGTGAGCAGTTCTTC. The entire variable domain, with the rest obtained from reference TRBV9 and TRBJ2-1, is as follows: DSGVTQTPKHLITATGQRVTLRCSPRSGDLSVYWYQQSLDQGLQFLIQYYNGEERAKGNILERFSAQQFPDLHSELNLSSLELGDSALYFCASSVASSGGSRGEQFFGPGTRLTVL.

This chain uses TRBV4-1 with TRBJ2-2; perhaps TRBD2 as D (6 bases). Trimming pared 7 bases from V and 0 bases from J, leaving 24 bases between. Germline V gene data show CDR1 as MGHRA and CDR2 as YSYEKL. This CDR3 region has 19 residues. The CDR3 DNA reads TGCGCCAGCACGGGCGGAGAAGCATGGGACTTCGCGAACACCGGGGAGCTGTTTTTT. Residues: CASTGGEAWDFANTGELFF.

The rearrangement links TRBV7-9 to TRBJ2-7, with D hard to call. The CDR3 has 16 amino acids. The germline V gene encodes CDR1 SEHNR and CDR2 FQNEAQ (reference sequence). V shed 6 bases and J shed 0 bases, with 18 bases lying between them. The CDR3 sequence is CASSPTAATGSYEQYF. In DNA form, the CDR3 reads TGTGCCAGCAGTCCTACCGCGGCAACCGGCTCCTACGAGCAGTACTTC.

The gene calls are TRBV18 and TRBJ2-3; 8 bases are shared with TRBD1. CDR1 KGHSH and CDR2 LQKENI come from the germline V gene. There are 14 residues in the CDR3. V trimming: 3 bases; J trimming: 8 bases; junction bases outside the gene matches: 7. CDR3 coding DNA: TGTGCCAGCTCACCCCCAGGGGGCGCTCCTACGCAGTATTTT. Encoded protein: CASSPPGGAPTQYF.

In regard to this clone: At one of its ends the junction is not consistent with the germline gene, which may arise from a read error. This chain connects TRBV7-2 to TRBJ2-1, with TRBD2 matching over 10 bases. CDR3 length equals 14 residues. Germline CDR1 reads SGHTA; CDR2 reads FQGNSA. The CDR3 DNA reads as TGTGCCAGCAGCCTAGCGGGGGCTTACAATGAGCAGTTCTTC. It translates to CASSLAGAYNEQFF.

The V and J genes are TRBV6-2 or TRBV6-3 and TRBJ2-7, with TRBD2 identical over 10 bases. V lost 2 bases to trimming and J lost 3 bases; unmatched junction nucleotides: 4. There are 15 residues in the CDR3. Germline V gene lookup returns CDR1 MNHEY and CDR2 SVGEGT. In nucleotides, the CDR3 is TGTGCCAGCAGTTACGGTGCTAGCGGGAGCTACGAGCAGTACTTC. This codes for CASSYGASGSYEQYF.

The rearrangement uses TRBV28 and TRBJ1-1; tentatively, D is TRBD1 (5 bases). Germline values: CDR1 MDHEN, CDR2 SYDVKM. V lost 10 bases to trimming and J lost 4 bases, with 16 bases between them. This CDR3 is built from 13 residues. CDR3 sequence: CAILRQGGTEAFF. CDR3 coding DNA: TGTGCCATCTTACGGCAGGGCGGCACTGAAGCTTTCTTT.

The chain joins TRBV4-1 to TRBJ1-5; D gene unclear. The V and J ends lost 1 base and 7 bases respectively, with 23 bases between them. The CDR3 spans 18 residues. CDR1 is MGHRA and CDR2 is YSYEKL in the germline V gene. The CDR3 DNA follows: TGCGCCAGCAGCCAAGTTGACCTAGGCTTTACTAGGAGACAGCCCCAGCATTTT. Amino acid sequence: CASSQVDLGFTRRQPQHF.

This clone was detected only once. The chain links TRBV11-1 to TRBJ2-7; D might be TRBD2 (6 bases). The CDR3 sequence is 13 residues long. CDR1 is SGHAT and CDR2 is FQDESV in the germline V gene (reference sequence). The V end lost 7 bases, the J end lost 6 bases, and 16 bases lay between the germline ends. The CDR3 nucleotides read TGTGCCAGCACCTCTTGGGGGGAAGGCGAGCAGTACTTC. Translating it yields CASTSWGEGEQYF.

The chain recombines TRBV19 with TRBJ2-7, with TRBD2 identical over 10 bases. Germline V CDR1 and CDR2: LNHDA, SQIVND (reference sequence). The CDR3 has 14 residues. The V and J ends lost 8 bases and 3 bases, in that order; junction bases with no gene match: 7. Here the CDR3 reads CASSNGLAVYEQYF. The DNA for the CDR3 is TGTGCCAGTTCGAATGGACTAGCGGTCTACGAGCAGTACTTC. The full variable domain, rest sourced from reference TRBV19 and TRBJ2-7, is DGGITQSPKYLFRKEGQNVTLSCEQNLNHDAMYWYRQDPGQGLRLIYYSQIVNDFQKGDIAEGYSVSREKKESFPLTVTSAQKNPTAFYLCASSNGLAVYEQYFGPGTRLTVT.

The chain is built from TRBV5-6 and TRBJ1-1, with D unresolved. V dropped 3 bases and J dropped 6 bases, with 21 bases sitting between them. This CDR3 comprises 16 residues. Germline V lookup: CDR1 SGHDT, CDR2 YYEEEE. For the CDR3, the DNA is TGTGCCAGCAGCTGGGAGAGGGCCGCGACCGTCCCTGAAGCTTTCTTT. Its translation: CASSWERAATVPEAFF.

This chain uses TRBV11-3 with TRBJ2-7; 8 bases fit TRBD1. Trimming took 0 bases from V and 2 from J; bases not matched to a gene: 0. The CDR3 is made up of 14 amino acids. Germline CDR1 and CDR2: SGHNT and YENEEA. The CDR3 sequence is CASSLEQGAYEQYF. CDR3 sequence (DNA): TGTGCCAGCAGCTTAGAACAGGGGGCCTACGAGCAGTACTTC.

The chain has TRBV27 and TRBJ2-3, with 8 bases identical to TRBD2. The CDR3 totals 15 residues. The germline V gene encodes CDR1 MNHEY and CDR2 SMNVEV (reference sequence). After removal of 6 bases from V and 4 bases from J, the junction contained 9 bases not matched to a gene. CDR3 amino acids: CASRRTSWAADTQYF. As DNA, the CDR3 is TGTGCCAGCAGAAGGACTAGCTGGGCCGCAGATACGCAGTATTTT.

The chain couples TRBV20-1 to TRBJ2-7, with TRBD2 as a possible D gene (5 bases). This CDR3 has 11 residues. The V gene lost 5 bases and the J gene lost 2 bases, with 7 bases spanning the gap. Germline V gene sequence: CDR1 DFQATT, CDR2 SNEGSKA (reference sequence). The CDR3 nucleotides are TGCAGTGCTGGGGAGACCTACGAGCAGTACTTC. Translating it yields CSAGETYEQYF.

This clone was seen only once. The rearrangement links TRBV10-3 to TRBJ2-2; maybe TRBD2 (6 bases). The CDR3 length is 15 residues. Germline values: CDR1 ENHRY, CDR2 SYGVKD. V lost 2 bases to trimming and J lost 0 bases, with 7 bases between them. The CDR3 DNA follows: TGTGCCATCAGTGAGCGGGGGTCGAACACCGGGGAGCTGTTTTTT. As protein: CAISERGSNTGELFF.

This sequence joins TRBV6-6 and TRBJ1-1; perhaps TRBD1 as D (6 bases). V was shortened by 6 bases and J by 8 bases, with 10 bases between the two germline ends. Germline loops: CDR1 MNHNY, CDR2 SVGAGI (reference sequence). The CDR3 covers 11 residues. The CDR3 loop is CASSSDSEAFF. For the CDR3, the DNA is TGTGCCAGCAGCTCGGACAGCGAAGCTTTCTTT.

The rearrangement joins TRBV21-1 to TRBJ2-7; no check of the table's D call, TRBD1, against the DNA was made. TRBV21-1 is tagged as a pseudogene. CDR3 length: 15 amino acids. CDR3 DNA sequence: TGTGCCAGCAGCTCGGGACACTACCCATCCTACGAGCAGTACTTC. This sequence encodes CASSSGHYPSYEQYF.

There are a few counts of this clone. This sample also contains other DNA sequences that code for the same CDR3. The V call is TRBV7-9, the J call TRBJ1-2; 8 nucleotides align to TRBD1. The germline CDR1 and CDR2 sequences are SEHNR and FQNEAQ (reference sequence). Trimming at V came to 5 bases and at J to 8 bases, leaving 7 bases not matched to a gene. The CDR3 covers 13 residues. The CDR3 spells CASSPGQGEGYTF. CDR3 sequence (DNA): TGTGCCAGCAGCCCCGGACAGGGAGAAGGCTACACCTTC.

The rearrangement links TRBV15 to TRBJ2-5, with D perhaps matching TRBD1 (6 bases). Per germline, CDR1 LNHNV and CDR2 YYDKDF (reference sequence). The V end lost 1 base, the J end lost 3 bases, and 12 bases lay between the germline ends. The length of the CDR3 is 15 residues. Here the CDR3 DNA reads TGTGCCACCAGCAGAGGGGGGCGTCGTGAAGAGACCCAGTACTTC. Amino acids: CATSRGGRREETQYF.

This chain links TRBV18 with TRBJ2-3, with 9 positions matching TRBD2. V lost 4 bases and J lost 2; bases outside the gene matches: 16. The germline gives CDR1 KGHSH, CDR2 LQKENI. The CDR3 extends over 19 amino acids. The CDR3 is CASSRGYSGGFLDTDTQYF. The CDR3 DNA reads as TGTGCCAGCTCACGGGGATATAGCGGGGGATTCCTCGACACAGATACGCAGTATTTT.

The V call is TRBV18, the J call TRBJ2-7, with D perhaps TRBD1 (5 bases). The CDR3 contains 12 residues. Germline V gene sequence: CDR1 KGHSH, CDR2 LQKENI. The V and J ends lost 2 bases and 6 bases respectively, with 8 bases between them. The CDR3 region has the DNA TGTGCCAGCTCACCAACTCAGGGCGAGCAGTACTTC. It yields the protein CASSPTQGEQYF.

This rearrangement joins TRBV19 to TRBJ1-1; TRBD1 agrees at 7 bases. Germline V lookup: CDR1 LNHDA, CDR2 SQIVND (reference sequence). The ends lost 2 bases at V and 5 bases at J; junction bases unmatched: 5. CDR3 length equals 14 residues. Here the CDR3 reads CASSITGQETEAFF. The CDR3 DNA reads as TGTGCCAGTAGTATAACCGGACAGGAAACTGAAGCTTTCTTT.